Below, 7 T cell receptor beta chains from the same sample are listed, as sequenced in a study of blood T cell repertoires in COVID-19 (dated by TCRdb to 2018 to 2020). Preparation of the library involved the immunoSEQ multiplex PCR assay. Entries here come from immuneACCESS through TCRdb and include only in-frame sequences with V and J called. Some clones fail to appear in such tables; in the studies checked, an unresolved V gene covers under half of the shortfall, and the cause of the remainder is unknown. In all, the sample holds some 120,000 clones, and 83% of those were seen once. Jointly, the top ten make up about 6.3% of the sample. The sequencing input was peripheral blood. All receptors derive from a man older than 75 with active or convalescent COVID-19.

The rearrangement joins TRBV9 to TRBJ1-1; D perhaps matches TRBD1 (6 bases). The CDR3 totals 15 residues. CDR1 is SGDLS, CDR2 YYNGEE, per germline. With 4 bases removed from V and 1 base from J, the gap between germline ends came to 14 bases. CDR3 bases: TGTGCCAGCAGCCCCCGTGGGGGGGCGAACACTGAAGCTTTCTTT. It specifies CASSPRGGANTEAFF.

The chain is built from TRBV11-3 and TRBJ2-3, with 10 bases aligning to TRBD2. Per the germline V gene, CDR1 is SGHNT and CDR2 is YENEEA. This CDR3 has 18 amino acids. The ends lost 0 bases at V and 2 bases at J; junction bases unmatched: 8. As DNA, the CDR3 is TGTGCCAGCAGCTTAGACGCGGAGCGGGGGGGTTCCACAGATACGCAGTATTTT. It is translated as CASSLDAERGGSTDTQYF.

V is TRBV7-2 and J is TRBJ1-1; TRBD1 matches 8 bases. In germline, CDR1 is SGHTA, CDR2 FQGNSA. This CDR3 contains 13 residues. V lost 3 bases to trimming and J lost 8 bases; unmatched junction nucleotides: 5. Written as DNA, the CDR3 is TGTGCCAGCAGCTTTTCCCAGGGGGCGGAAGCTTTCTTT. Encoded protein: CASSFSQGAEAFF.

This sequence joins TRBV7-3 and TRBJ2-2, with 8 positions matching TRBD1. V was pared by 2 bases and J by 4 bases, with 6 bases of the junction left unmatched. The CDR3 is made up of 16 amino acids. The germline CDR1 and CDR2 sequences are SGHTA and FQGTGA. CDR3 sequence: CASSLQPQGATGELFF. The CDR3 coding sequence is TGTGCCAGCAGCTTACAGCCTCAGGGGGCCACCGGGGAGCTGTTTTTT.

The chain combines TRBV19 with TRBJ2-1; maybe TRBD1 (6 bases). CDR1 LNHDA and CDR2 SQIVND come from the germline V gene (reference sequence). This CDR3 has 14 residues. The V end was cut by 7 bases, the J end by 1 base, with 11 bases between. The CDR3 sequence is CASTITGSYNEQFF. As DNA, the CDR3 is TGTGCCAGTACCATCACAGGGTCCTACAATGAGCAGTTCTTC.

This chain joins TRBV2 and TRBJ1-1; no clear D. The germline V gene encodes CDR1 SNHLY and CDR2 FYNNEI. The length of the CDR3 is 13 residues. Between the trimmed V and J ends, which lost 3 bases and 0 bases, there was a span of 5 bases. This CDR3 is CASSDRVNTEAFF. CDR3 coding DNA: TGTGCCAGCAGTGATCGGGTGAACACTGAAGCTTTCTTT.

CDR3 bases: TGTGCCAGCAGCACGGGGGGGAGCACTAATGAAAAACTGTTTTTT. Protein: CASSTGGSTNEKLFF. This chain uses TRBV5-4 with TRBJ1-4, with a possible D match to TRBD1 (5 bases). V was cut by 4 bases and J by 2 bases, with 12 bases left in between. The germline V gene has CDR1 SGHNT and CDR2 YYREEE (reference sequence). The CDR3 runs to 15 residues.